The source of this TCR beta chain is a study of blood T cells in healthy people across ages. Overall study findings and caveats: Estimates of total diversity, which came from one million sequenced T cells, were considered to be underestimates. Older age went with lower TCR beta diversity per million T cells, in a roughly linear way.

The CDR3 covers 15 residues. V was clipped by 5 bases and J by 2 bases, with 15 bases between them. Germline CDR1 is LNHDA and CDR2 is SQIVND (reference sequence). It was with a sample-barcoded 5' primer and a J-beta primer mix that a second PCR of roughly 7 to 12 cycles was run. Using its own MiXCR run on the 5' RACE reads, TCRdb lists one record per CDR3 protein. The table shows roughly 680,000 distinct CDR3 sequences, with roughly 50% occurring only once. On this clonotype: The target antigen is unknown.

Material: blood. The chain employs TRBV19 and TRBJ1-2; D gene uncertain. This clonotype was sampled from a woman aged 55-69 years in good health. CDR3 loop: CASSSNPGVNYGYTF. For the CDR3, the DNA is TGTGCCAGTAGTTCAAATCCGGGAGTCAACTATGGCTACACCTTC. The full variable domain, completed using reference TRBV19 and TRBJ1-2, is DGGITQSPKYLFRKEGQNVTLSCEQNLNHDAMYWYRQDPGQGLRLIYYSQIVNDFQKGDIAEGYSVSREKKESFPLTVTSAQKNPTAFYLCASSSNPGVNYGYTFGSGTRLTVV.